The 21 T cell receptor beta chains below all came from one sample that was sequenced in a study of blood T cell repertoires in COVID-19 (dated by TCRdb to 2018 to 2021). The library was made by the immunoSEQ multiplex PCR assay. This is the immuneACCESS table as TCRdb keeps it, with only in-frame sequences that have V and J called. A part of the clones is gone; compared with another copy, unresolved V genes explain less than half, and the rest is unexplained. The sample table shows 15,000 to 20,000 clones, and 85% to 90% are seen once. Roughly a third of the sample belongs to the ten largest clones. Material: peripheral blood. All receptors derive from a woman of 80 years or more with COVID-19, enrolled during active disease.

This clone was found once. The chain recombines TRBV7-9 with TRBJ2-5; 7 bases fit TRBD1. The J segment lost 1 base and the V segment lost 1 base, leaving 3 bases of the junction unmatched. This CDR3 is built from 15 residues. Germline-derived CDR1 and CDR2 are SEHNR and FQNEAQ (reference sequence). The CDR3, as DNA: TGTGCCAGCAGCTTAGGGGACAGAACCCAAGAGACCCAGTACTTC. Its protein product is CASSLGDRTQETQYF.

The V call is TRBV15, the J call TRBJ2-3; TRBD2 matches at 9 bases. The trim removed 5 bases at V and 6 bases at J, leaving 3 bases unmatched. This CDR3 comprises 13 residues. Germline assignment: CDR1 LNHNV and CDR2 YYDKDF (reference sequence). The CDR3 is CATSGGRGDTQYF. The DNA for the CDR3 is TGTGCCACCAGCGGCGGGAGGGGGGATACGCAGTATTTT.

This clone appeared a single time. V usage is TRBV28 and J usage is TRBJ1-5; TRBD1 matches at 11 bases. The junction had 8 bases not matched to a gene; V was cut back by 5 bases and J by 5 bases. The CDR3 runs to 16 residues. Germline-derived CDR1 and CDR2 are MDHEN and SYDVKM. CDR3 amino acids: CASSPSLGQGDQPQHF. The CDR3, as DNA: TGTGCCAGCAGTCCCTCATTGGGACAGGGGGATCAGCCCCAGCATTTT.

The chain is built from TRBV28 and TRBJ1-1; D may be TRBD1 (5 bases). Germline CDR1 reads MDHEN; CDR2 reads SYDVKM. V lost 5 bases to trimming and J lost 4 bases, with 11 bases between them. This CDR3 has 13 amino acids. CDR3 in DNA: TGTGCCAGCAGTAACAGGAAGATCACTGAAGCTTTCTTT. Translating gives CASSNRKITEAFF.

The count of this clone is one. The V gene is TRBV15, the J gene TRBJ1-4; D is undetermined. This CDR3 comprises 13 residues. The V and J ends lost 0 bases and 11 bases respectively, with 10 bases between them. Germline V gene data show CDR1 as LNHNV and CDR2 as YYDKDF (reference sequence). DNA of the CDR3: TGTGCCACCAGCAGAGATATCGGGGAGAAACTGTTTTTT. Its translation is CATSRDIGEKLFF.

This CDR3 reads CASSLTGTGDGYTF. The CDR3 bases are TGTGCCAGCAGCTTGACCGGGACAGGGGATGGCTACACCTTC. The chain combines TRBV5-4 with TRBJ1-2; 10 bases align to TRBD1. In germline, CDR1 is SGHNT, CDR2 YYREEE (reference sequence). This CDR3 is built from 14 residues. The V gene end was trimmed by 1 base and the J gene end by 6 bases; junction bases not matched to a gene: 3.

V gene TRBV29-1 combines with J gene TRBJ2-3, with TRBD2 identical over 7 bases. The junction had 4 bases not matched to a gene; V was cut back by 1 base and J by 9 bases. The CDR3 extends over 12 amino acids. CDR1 and CDR2 from the germline V gene are SQVTM and ANQGSEA. As DNA, the CDR3 is TGCAGCGTTGAAGCGGTCGGGAGGACGCAGTATTTT. It specifies CSVEAVGRTQYF.

This clone is hyperexpanded (1% or more) in the sample. This chain joins TRBV18 and TRBJ1-1; D is ambiguous. Germline loops: CDR1 KGHSH, CDR2 LQKENI. V was clipped by 3 bases and J by 5 bases, with 13 bases between them. The CDR3 has 14 amino acids. The CDR3 loop is CASSPAQRSTEAFF. The CDR3, as DNA: TGTGCCAGCTCACCGGCACAAAGATCGACTGAAGCTTTCTTT.

Turning to this clone: An end of the junction does not agree with germline; a read error may underlie this. V usage is TRBV6-2 or TRBV6-3 and J usage is TRBJ1-1; possible D gene TRBD1, 5 bases. Looked up from germline, CDR1 is MNHEY and CDR2 is SVGEGT. CDR3 length equals 13 residues. The CDR3 sequence: CASGYSEGTEAFF. For the CDR3, the DNA is TGTGCCAGCGGTTACTCGGAGGGGACTGAAGCTTTCTTT.

The rearrangement uses TRBV6-2 or TRBV6-3 and TRBJ2-3; TRBD2 agrees at 10 bases. Germline assignment: CDR1 MNHEY and CDR2 SVGEGT. V shed 3 bases, J shed 10 bases, and the junction held 10 bases outside the gene matches. The length of the CDR3 is 15 residues. CDR3 in DNA: TGTGCCAGCAGTTATAGGCTAGCGGGAGCAGAGGCGCAGTATTTT. Amino acid sequence: CASSYRLAGAEAQYF.

The J gene is TRBJ2-3, the V gene TRBV3-1 (or the pseudogene TRBV3-2); D gene ambiguous. The CDR3 covers 17 residues. V shed 4 bases and J shed 1 base, with 18 bases lying between them. The germline gives CDR1 LGHDT, CDR2 YNNKEL (reference sequence). The CDR3 coding sequence is TGTGCCAGCAGCCGCACCCCTCCCTCCGCGGGCACAGATACGCAGTATTTT. Translated: CASSRTPPSAGTDTQYF.

The rearrangement joins TRBV5-1 to TRBJ2-2; TRBD1 aligns across 10 bases. The germline V gene encodes CDR1 SGHRS and CDR2 YFSETQ. With V trimmed by 3 bases and J by 1 base, 3 bases remained unmatched. The CDR3 is made up of 16 amino acids. The chain's CDR3 is CASSSGTGVNTGELFF. The CDR3 nucleotides read TGCGCCAGCAGCTCCGGGACAGGGGTGAACACCGGGGAGCTGTTTTTT.

The CDR3 sequence: CASSSVELSTDTQYF. The CDR3 DNA sequence: TGTGCCAGCAGTAGCGTCGAGCTAAGCACAGATACGCAGTATTTT. The V and J genes are TRBV27 and TRBJ2-3, with D unclear. This CDR3 comprises 15 residues. Germline V lookup: CDR1 MNHEY, CDR2 SMNVEV (reference sequence). V gave up 5 bases and J gave up 0 bases, with 12 bases separating them.

The chain joins TRBV19 to TRBJ1-2, with a tentative D call TRBD1 (6 bases). The ends were cut back, 3 bases at V and 7 bases at J, with 18 bases in the middle. Germline V CDR1 and CDR2: LNHDA, SQIVND (reference sequence). The CDR3 consists of 15 residues. DNA of the CDR3: TGTGCCAGTAGTATGGCCCCAAGGGGGAATAGTGGCTACACCTTC. Its translation is CASSMAPRGNSGYTF.

The chain recombines TRBV7-7 with TRBJ2-2, with 8 positions matching TRBD1. The CDR3 totals 15 residues. V lost 5 bases, J lost 3 bases, and 5 bases stayed unmatched. Germline CDR1 and CDR2: SSHAT and FNYEAQ (reference sequence). The CDR3 protein is CASSPDRGDTGELFF. CDR3 DNA: TGTGCCAGCAGCCCTGACAGGGGAGACACCGGGGAGCTGTTTTTT.

The rearrangement uses TRBV10-3 and TRBJ2-1; perhaps TRBD2 as D (6 bases). Germline loops: CDR1 ENHRY, CDR2 SYGVKD. This CDR3 is 16 amino acids long. With 4 bases removed from V and 2 bases from J, the gap between germline ends came to 15 bases. The CDR3 bases are TGTGCCATCAGTGGACACGGGAGAACTGCCTACAATGAGCAGTTCTTC. Its protein product is CAISGHGRTAYNEQFF.

The V and J genes are TRBV5-1 and TRBJ2-5; 8 nucleotides line up with TRBD2. There are 13 residues in the CDR3. The germline CDR1 and CDR2 sequences are SGHRS and YFSETQ. Trimming cost V 2 bases and J 5 bases; bases outside gene matches: 2. As DNA, the CDR3 is TGCGCCAGCAGCTTAGGGACTAGGGAGACCCAGTACTTC. Its protein product is CASSLGTRETQYF.

The V and J genes are TRBV3-1 (or the pseudogene TRBV3-2) and TRBJ1-1, with 8 bases fitting TRBD1. This CDR3 region has 15 residues. The trim removed 3 bases at V and 0 bases at J, leaving 3 bases unmatched. Per the germline V gene, CDR1 is LGHDT and CDR2 is YNNKEL (reference sequence). CDR3 sequence: CASSQGTGMNTEAFF. CDR3 bases: TGTGCCAGCAGCCAGGGGACAGGTATGAACACTGAAGCTTTCTTT.

V and J are TRBV28 and TRBJ2-7; 10 nucleotides align to TRBD2. The CDR3 is 15 residues long. Losses at the gene ends were 3 bases for V and 2 bases for J; bases not matched to a gene: 4. Germline V gives CDR1 MDHEN, CDR2 SYDVKM. CDR3 loop: CASSFQTSGPYEQYF. CDR3 in DNA: TGTGCCAGCAGTTTCCAGACTAGCGGGCCCTACGAGCAGTACTTC. Full variable domain (rest looked up from reference TRBV28 and TRBJ2-7): DVKVTQSSRYLVKRTGEKVFLECVQDMDHENMFWYRQDPGLGLRLIYFSYDVKMKEKGDIPEGYSVSREKKERFSLILESASTNQTSMYLCASSFQTSGPYEQYFGPGTRLTVT.

The V and J genes are TRBV5-3 and TRBJ2-3, with a weak D call TRBD2 (5 bases). TRBV5-3 is an open reading frame whose function is uncertain. CDR3 length: 18 residues. Trimming shortened V by 0 bases and J by 4 bases, and 21 bases separated the two germline ends. CDR3 nucleotides: TGTGCCAGAAGCTTGGAGGCTAGCAGCCAACGGGTGCCAGATACGCAGTATTTT. It is translated as CARSLEASSQRVPDTQYF.

The chain links TRBV19 to TRBJ1-4; no clear D. The CDR3 length is 15 residues. Germline CDR1 and CDR2: LNHDA and SQIVND (reference sequence). Trimming stripped 2 bases from V and 0 bases from J, with 7 bases between. The CDR3: CASSILAATNEKLFF. The CDR3 DNA is TGTGCCAGTAGTATACTGGCAGCAACTAATGAAAAACTGTTTTTT.